Listed below are T cell receptor beta chains from one sample, sequenced in a study of T cell responses to AZD1222 COVID-19 vaccine. Generated by immunoSEQ multiplex PCR, the TCRdb table keeps only in-frame clones and is missing some. The sample yields more than 150,000 clones, approximately 90% seen once. The sample was peripheral blood, taken on day 0 of AZD1222 vaccination. The origin of the receptors is an adult in good health. The CDR3 runs from the conserved cysteine through the conserved F or W. A D gene is named only where the DNA matches it firmly. For some rows the clone size is stated as once, few or many, or as a class when expanded; others skip it.

v_call	j_call	clone_size	d_call	cdr3_nt	cdr3_aa
TRBV9	TRBJ2-3	-	-	TGTGCCAGCAGCGTAGCCGGCGGGTATAGCACAGATACGCAGTATTTT	CASSVAGGYSTDTQYF
TRBV11-2	TRBJ2-7	few	TRBD2	TGTGCCAGCAGCTTAGTAATAGCGGGAGTGGGCGAGCAGTACTTC	CASSLVIAGVGEQYF
TRBV19	TRBJ1-1	-	-	TGTGCCAGTAGTATAATACTCGCACCTTTGAACACTGAAGCTTTCTTT	CASSIILAPLNTEAFF
TRBV24-1	TRBJ2-7	-	TRBD1	TGTGCCACCAGTGACTCCGGGACAGGGACTATCTACGAGCAGTACTTC	CATSDSGTGTIYEQYF
TRBV6-1	TRBJ2-7	-	TRBD1	TGTGCCAGCAGTGAAGGGACAGGGGGCTCCTACGAGCAGTACTTC	CASSEGTGGSYEQYF
TRBV5-1	TRBJ1-2	-	TRBD1	TGCGCCAGCAGCGCGCCGACAGGGGTTGATGGCTACACCTTC	CASSAPTGVDGYTF
TRBV28	TRBJ2-7	once	TRBD2	TGTGCCAGCAGTTTAGAGCGGGAGCTAAACGAGCAGTACTTC	CASSLERELNEQYF
TRBV5-8	TRBJ1-1	-	-	TGTGCCAGCAGCTTGGGGGGGGACACTGAAGCTTTCTTT	CASSLGGDTEAFF
TRBV29-1	TRBJ2-4	-	-	TGCAGCGTTAGGGGGAGGGCCGCGCCCAAAAACATTCAGTACTTC	CSVRGRAAPKNIQYF
TRBV19	TRBJ1-1	-	-	TGTGCCAGTAGTATAGAACGAGGGTCCACTGAAGCTTTCTTT	CASSIERGSTEAFF
TRBV11-3	TRBJ2-3	-	TRBD1	TGTGCCAGCAGCTTAGGGTTGGGGGCAGGGGGAACAGATACGCAGTATTTT	CASSLGLGAGGTDTQYF
TRBV24-1	TRBJ1-2	-	-	TGTGCCACCGCCGACGCCAACTATGGCTACACCTTC	CATADANYGYTF
TRBV9	TRBJ2-1	-	-	TGTGCCAGCAGCGTAACACATGAGCAGTTCTTC	CASSVTHEQFF
TRBV7-9	TRBJ2-7	few	TRBD2	TGTGCCAGCACCCCCGGGGGGATTTCCTACGAGCAGTACTTC	CASTPGGISYEQYF
TRBV27	TRBJ2-1	-	TRBD2	TGTGCCAGCAGCTTGGGGACTAGCGGGAGATATGAGCAGTTCTTC	CASSLGTSGRYEQFF
TRBV7-6	TRBJ1-3	-	-	TGTGCCAGCAGCTTATCGGTGGATCCTGGAAACACCATATATTTT	CASSLSVDPGNTIYF
TRBV6-5	TRBJ1-1	-	-	TGTGCCAGCACCCGGACGGCAAACACTGAAGCTTTCTTT	CASTRTANTEAFF
TRBV9	TRBJ1-1	-	-	TGTGCCAGCAGCGCGGTGGGGGGCAGAGTGAACACTGAAGCTTTCTTT	CASSAVGGRVNTEAFF
TRBV27	TRBJ1-2	-	-	TGTGCCAGCAGTTTAAGCCCAGGAGGGTACTATGGCTACACCTTC	CASSLSPGGYYGYTF
TRBV4-1	TRBJ2-7	-	-	TGCGCCAGCAGCCAAGGTATCGCGTCTTACGAGCAGTACTTC	CASSQGIASYEQYF
TRBV10-3	TRBJ2-7	once	-	TGTGCCATCAGTGAGCCGCCCGCCCTAGCCTCATCCTACGAGCAGTACTTC	CAISEPPALASSYEQYF
TRBV4-1	TRBJ2-7	-	TRBD2	TGCGCCAGCAGCCAGCGACGGGAGGGCCAAAACGAGCAGTACTTC	CASSQRREGQNEQYF
TRBV27	TRBJ1-4	-	TRBD1	TGTGCCAGCAGCCGTGGACAGGGAAGTGAAAAACTGTTTTTT	CASSRGQGSEKLFF
TRBV27	TRBJ2-7	-	TRBD1	TGTGCCAGCAGCATGACAGGGGACGAGCAGTACTTC	CASSMTGDEQYF
TRBV19	TRBJ2-1	-	-	TGTGCCAGTTCGACCTCTCTTGGTTTTCTCCCGCCTAGGACTTATGAGCAGTTCTTC	CASSTSLGFLPPRTYEQFF
TRBV27	TRBJ2-7	-	-	TGTGCCAGCAGTTTATCATTTCAGGGCTACGAGCAGTACTTC	CASSLSFQGYEQYF
TRBV12-5	TRBJ2-1	-	-	TGTGCTAGTGGTTTAAGCCCCGGTCGACTAAACCGGGAAAGCTACAATGAGCAGTTCTTC	CASGLSPGRLNRESYNEQFF
TRBV27	TRBJ2-5	-	TRBD1	TGTGCCAGCAGCCCCTTCAGACAGGGCCTCCAAGAGACCCAGTACTTC	CASSPFRQGLQETQYF
TRBV7-2	TRBJ2-7	-	-	TGTGCCAGCAGCTTCCGGACAGTATCCTCCGAGCAGTACTTC	CASSFRTVSSEQYF
TRBV6-2/TRBV6-3	TRBJ1-2	-	-	TGTGCCAGCAGTGCCCTTCGGTATGGCTACACCTTC	CASSALRYGYTF
TRBV11-2	TRBJ2-7	-	TRBD1	TGTGCCAGCAGAGAGACAGGGGATCCTTACGAGCAGTACTTC	CASRETGDPYEQYF
TRBV28	TRBJ2-3	-	-	TGTGCCAGCAGTCAACCCGGAAACATGGGGGGCGCAAGGACAGATACGCAGTATTTT	CASSQPGNMGGARTDTQYF
TRBV11-2	TRBJ2-2	-	-	TGTGCCAGCAGCTTGATTTCTGGGCGGCGAACCGGGGAGCTGTTTTTT	CASSLISGRRTGELFF
TRBV27	TRBJ2-1	medium-sized	TRBD1	TGTGCCAGCAGTTCAAGGTTTACTGACAGGGGCCCTTACAATGAGCAGTTCTTC	CASSSRFTDRGPYNEQFF